This entry describes one T cell receptor (beta chain). CDR1 SEHNR and CDR2 FQNEAQ come from the germline V gene (reference sequence). V lost 2 bases and J lost 5, with 18 bases in between. The CDR3 spans 16 residues. The source of the sample is a study of blood T cell repertoires in COVID-19. Study summary: The United States, Italy and Spain supplied acute and convalescent COVID-19 samples.

How the authors handled the data: How many nucleated cells were present was estimated from reference gene primer amplification. Here immunoSEQ multiplex PCR was the method, and the copy in TCRdb shows in-frame clones only, minus some. D and trimming were read from the DNA, whereas the V and J calls and clone size are those reported in that table. There are some 400,000 clones in the sample; roughly 86% occur only once, and more than 0.95% lies in the top ten. Input material: peripheral blood. The J gene is TRBJ2-5, the V gene TRBV7-9; D perhaps matches TRBD2 (5 bases). This clonotype was obtained from a human donor with acute or convalescent COVID-19. The donor label of this sample is uncertain. This CDR3 is CASSLSGGTPGETQYF. CDR3 nucleotides: TGTGCCAGCAGCTTATCGGGCGGTACCCCGGGGGAGACCCAGTACTTC.